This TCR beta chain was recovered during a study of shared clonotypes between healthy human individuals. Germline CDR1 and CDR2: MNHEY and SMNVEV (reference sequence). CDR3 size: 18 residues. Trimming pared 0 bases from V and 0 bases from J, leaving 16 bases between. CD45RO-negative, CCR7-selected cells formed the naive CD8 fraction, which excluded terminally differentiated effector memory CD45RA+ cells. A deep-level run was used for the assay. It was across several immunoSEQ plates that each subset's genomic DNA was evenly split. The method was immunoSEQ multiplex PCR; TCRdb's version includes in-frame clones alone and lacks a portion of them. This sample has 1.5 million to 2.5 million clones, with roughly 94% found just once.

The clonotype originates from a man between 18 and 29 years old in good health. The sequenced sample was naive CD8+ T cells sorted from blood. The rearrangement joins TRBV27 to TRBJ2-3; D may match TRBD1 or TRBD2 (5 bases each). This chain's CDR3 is CASSLSGEAEPSTDTQYF. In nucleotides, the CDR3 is TGTGCCAGCAGTTTATCGGGGGAAGCGGAACCTAGCACAGATACGCAGTATTTT.